A single sample is the source of the 4 T cell receptor beta chains below, sequenced in a study of cytomegalovirus exposure and HLA in healthy donors. The PCR was carried out with 60 Vbeta primers and 13 Jbeta primers. Data came from immunoSEQ multiplex PCR; TCRdb stores just in-frame clones and leaves some out. The table has some 120,000 clones, 55% to 80% seen once; the top ten hold 2% to 2.5%. The sample comprised PBMCs. These receptors were obtained from a woman aged 25 to 45 in good health and CMV-seronegative.

In this sample, this clone turned up a few times. V and J are TRBV5-1 and TRBJ2-3; 12 bases match TRBD2. CDR3 length: 15 amino acids. The trim removed 5 bases at V and 4 bases at J, leaving 5 bases unmatched. Per germline, CDR1 SGHRS and CDR2 YFSETQ. CDR3: CASSMTSGSPDTQYF. The CDR3 nucleotides are TGCGCCAGCAGTATGACTAGCGGGAGCCCAGATACGCAGTATTTT.

This chain joins TRBV2 and TRBJ2-1; D gene unclear. In germline, CDR1 is SNHLY, CDR2 FYNNEI. The CDR3 is made up of 14 amino acids. Trimming removed 3 bases at V and 0 bases at J, with 6 bases between. The CDR3 loop is CASSDPLSYNEQFF. In DNA form, the CDR3 reads TGTGCCAGCAGTGATCCCCTCTCCTACAATGAGCAGTTCTTC.

This clone has only a few counts. CDR3 in amino acids: CASSAPPAPEQYF. The DNA for the CDR3 is TGTGCCAGCAGTGCCCCCCCAGCGCCCGAGCAGTACTTC. This sequence joins TRBV25-1 and TRBJ2-7, with D uncertain. The CDR3 extends over 13 amino acids. The germline gives CDR1 MGHDK, CDR2 SYGVNS. V was pared by 4 bases and J by 6 bases, with 13 bases between.

This clone has only a few counts. The chain links TRBV7-8 to TRBJ2-5, with D unresolved. V shed 7 bases and J shed 0 bases, with 6 bases lying between them. CDR1 and CDR2 (germline): SGHVS, FQNEAQ. The CDR3 is made up of 12 amino acids. The CDR3 spells CASNGYQETQYF. For the CDR3, the DNA is TGTGCCAGCAACGGGTACCAAGAGACCCAGTACTTC.